One sample yielded the 8 T cell receptor beta chains listed below, sequenced in a study of T cells after yellow fever vaccination. In TCRdb, the 5' RACE reads were re-called with MiXCR into one record per CDR3 protein. The sample holds some 500,000 distinct CDR3 sequences, approximately 13% seen once. Sequenced material: PBMCs, taken on the day of the yellow fever booster vaccination. The receptors derive from a young man who received the YFV17D yellow fever vaccine.

There are many counts of this clonotype. The chain is built from TRBV7-6 and TRBJ2-7; D is undetermined. The CDR3 totals 13 residues. Germline assignment: CDR1 SGHVS and CDR2 FNYEAQ. The ends were cut back, 1 base at V and 3 bases at J, with 7 bases in the middle. CDR3 in amino acids: CASSLGANYEQYF. The CDR3 DNA follows: TGTGCCAGCAGCTTAGGGGCCAACTACGAGCAGTACTTC.

The chain recombines TRBV4-3 with TRBJ2-3; D gene ambiguous. This CDR3 region has 13 residues. Trimming took 3 bases from V and 6 from J, leaving 10 bases between them. CDR1 is LGHNA and CDR2 is YSLEER in the germline V gene. CDR3 coding DNA: TGCGCCAGCAGCCAGGACCTCTGGGATACGCAGTATTTT. It yields the protein CASSQDLWDTQYF.

This clonotype was seen more than once but under ten times. The chain is built from TRBV12-3 or TRBV12-4 and TRBJ2-1, with 15 bases identical to TRBD2. V was pared by 2 bases and J by 4 bases, with 9 bases of the junction left unmatched. This CDR3 spans 19 amino acids. CDR3: CASSLRTSGRAPNYNEQFF. CDR3 nucleotide sequence: TGTGCCAGCAGTTTAAGGACTAGCGGGAGGGCCCCTAATTACAATGAGCAGTTCTTC.

This sequence joins TRBV7-3 and TRBJ2-1; TRBD2 aligns across 11 bases. The CDR3 has 15 amino acids. Germline CDR1 reads SGHTA; CDR2 reads FQGTGA. J lost 5 bases, V lost 3 bases, and 3 bases had no gene match. The CDR3 spells CASSFGGLADNEQFF. The CDR3 DNA sequence: TGTGCCAGCAGCTTCGGGGGACTAGCGGACAATGAGCAGTTCTTC.

This clonotype was counted many times. The chain uses TRBV10-2 and TRBJ2-5, with D possibly TRBD2 on 5 matching bases. V dropped 6 bases and J dropped 1 base, with 9 bases sitting between them. Germline CDR1 and CDR2: WSHSY and SAAADI. This CDR3 spans 13 amino acids. CDR3 amino acids: CASRSSPQETQYF. CDR3 in DNA: TGCGCCAGCAGGTCTAGCCCCCAAGAGACCCAGTACTTC.

At least ten counts were recorded for this clonotype. The chain is built from TRBV5-1 and TRBJ2-3, with D uncertain. CDR1 and CDR2 (germline): SGHRS, YFSETQ. V lost 1 base, J lost 2 bases, and 8 bases lay in between. The CDR3 length is 14 residues. CDR3 DNA sequence: TGCGCCAGCAGCTTGCGAACCTCCACAGATACGCAGTATTTT. Translating gives CASSLRTSTDTQYF.

A few counts support this clonotype. The V gene is TRBV19, the J gene TRBJ2-5; D unclear. The V end was cut by 2 bases, the J end by 4 bases, with 5 bases between. CDR1 and CDR2 from the germline V gene are LNHDA and SQIVND (reference sequence). The CDR3 has 12 residues. The CDR3 bases are TGTGCCAGTAGTATACTCGGAGAGACCCAGTACTTC. Amino acids: CASSILGETQYF.

The chain carries TRBV20-1 and TRBJ1-5, with 10 nucleotides matching TRBD1. CDR1 and CDR2 (germline): DFQATT, SNEGSKA (reference sequence). The CDR3 has 15 residues. The trim removed 3 bases at V and 5 bases at J, leaving 7 bases unmatched. The CDR3 DNA reads TGCAGTGCTAGCCCCGCGACAGGGGGCGATCAGCCCCAGCATTTT. It translates to CSASPATGGDQPQHF.